Shown below are 8 T cell receptor beta chains from a single sample sequenced in a study of cytomegalovirus exposure and HLA in healthy donors. The PCR employed 60 Vbeta primers together with 13 Jbeta primers. The repertoire was sequenced with immunoSEQ multiplex PCR; TCRdb's copy has only in-frame clones and lacks some. The sample has under 200,000 clones, around 78% seen once; the top ten hold 1.5% to 1.9%. Sequencing was done on a sample of PBMCs. All receptors come from a man in his forties in good health and CMV-seronegative.

The genes are TRBV4-2 and TRBJ1-4; the D gene is possibly TRBD1 (6 bases). The CDR3 covers 13 residues. V dropped 8 bases and J dropped 8 bases, with 15 bases sitting between them. Germline CDR1 is LGHNA and CDR2 is YNFKEQ. The CDR3: CASGTRGEEKLFF. Here the CDR3 DNA reads TGTGCCAGCGGCACCAGGGGAGAAGAAAAACTGTTTTTT.

The CDR3 nucleotides are TGTGCCAGCAGTATTCGGACGGGAAACACCGGGGAGCTGTTTTTT. This gives the protein CASSIRTGNTGELFF. The chain is built from TRBV27 and TRBJ2-2, with D tentatively TRBD2 (5 bases). V dropped 5 bases and J dropped 2 bases, with 12 bases sitting between them. CDR1 and CDR2 from the germline V gene are MNHEY and SMNVEV (reference sequence). The CDR3 length is 15 residues.

This chain connects TRBV9 to TRBJ2-1; no reliable D call. Trimming took off 5 bases at V and 4 bases at J, with 10 bases between the two ends. The length of the CDR3 is 13 residues. Per the germline V gene, CDR1 is SGDLS and CDR2 is YYNGEE. CDR3 coding DNA: TGTGCCAGCAGTGGTACGGAGTACAATGAGCAGTTCTTC. Its protein is CASSGTEYNEQFF.

The J gene is TRBJ1-2, the V gene TRBV18, with D possibly matching TRBD1 (5 bases). V was shortened by 3 bases and J by 4 bases, with 15 bases between the two germline ends. In germline, CDR1 is KGHSH, CDR2 LQKENI. The CDR3 totals 15 residues. In DNA form, the CDR3 reads TGTGCCAGCTCACCGGGGGGTGAGGATACCTATGGCTACACCTTC. Its translation is CASSPGGEDTYGYTF.

The J gene is TRBJ2-1, the V gene TRBV18; 13 bases align to TRBD2. In germline, CDR1 is KGHSH, CDR2 LQKENI. The CDR3 totals 16 residues. Germline trimming cut 1 base from V and 6 bases from J; bases unmatched to any gene: 3. The chain's CDR3 is CASSPRGTSGINEQFF. The CDR3 DNA follows: TGTGCCAGCTCACCACGTGGGACTAGCGGGATCAATGAGCAGTTCTTC.

The rearrangement uses TRBV19 and TRBJ2-1; 8 nucleotides align to TRBD2. Germline V lookup: CDR1 LNHDA, CDR2 SQIVND (reference sequence). The V segment lost 6 bases and the J segment 7 bases; nucleotides outside the gene matches: 8. The CDR3 length is 14 residues. For the CDR3, the DNA is TGTGCCAGTAGATTAAGCGGGAGTGGTAATGAGCAGTTCTTC. Translation: CASRLSGSGNEQFF. Full variable domain (outside the CDR3, taken from reference TRBV19 and TRBJ2-1): DGGITQSPKYLFRKEGQNVTLSCEQNLNHDAMYWYRQDPGQGLRLIYYSQIVNDFQKGDIAEGYSVSREKKESFPLTVTSAQKNPTAFYLCASRLSGSGNEQFFGPGTRLTVL.

The chain has TRBV2 and TRBJ2-1; TRBD2 agrees at 9 bases. V shed 10 bases, J shed 7 bases, and the junction held 11 bases outside the gene matches. The CDR3 extends over 14 amino acids. Per germline, CDR1 SNHLY and CDR2 FYNNEI. CDR3 protein: CATDRTSDRNEQFF. The CDR3 nucleotides are TGTGCCACTGACCGGACTAGCGATCGGAATGAGCAGTTCTTC.

The chain couples TRBV30 to TRBJ1-1; no clear D. Trimming removed 4 bases from V and 5 bases from J, with 14 bases in between. The CDR3 length is 13 residues. From germline, CDR1 is GTSNPN and CDR2 SVGIG (reference sequence). CDR3 nucleotides: TGTGCCTGGACCAACGAGGTTGGAACTGAAGCTTTCTTT. Translated: CAWTNEVGTEAFF.